This T cell receptor beta chain was captured by sequencing in a study of cytomegalovirus exposure and HLA in healthy donors. For the study at large: Genetic ancestry analysis placed around four fifths of the 350 to 500 donors that were genotyped in the Caucasian-associated cluster. Points from the study as a whole: Apart from CMV serostatus, no immune exposure information was available. Later analysis associated a missense DCLRE1C variant with TCR beta V- and J-gene trimming.

CDR1 and CDR2 from the germline V gene are ENHRY and SYGVKD. With 0 bases removed from V and 4 bases from J, the gap between germline ends came to 10 bases. This CDR3 has 14 residues. A multiplex PCR was run with 60 Vbeta primers and 13 Jbeta primers. Clones were sequenced by immunoSEQ multiplex PCR, and TCRdb holds only the in-frame ones, with some missing. Of around 92,000 clones listed, 65% to 85% were seen once; the top ten hold 1% to 1.5%. Note on this clone: Antigen specificity is unknown.

Input material: PBMCs. The clonotype originates from a girl aged 2 to 9 in good health and CMV-seropositive. The chain carries TRBV10-3 and TRBJ2-7; no reliable D call. CDR3 DNA: TGTGCCATCAGTGAGTCGGGCACAAGGTACGAGCAGTACTTC. Its protein product is CAISESGTRYEQYF.